This record concerns one TCR beta chain sequence. This entry is derived from a study of blood T cells in healthy people across ages. A second PCR of 7 to 11 cycles used a sample-barcoded 5' primer and a J-beta primer mix. TCRdb recomputed calls from the 5' RACE reads with MiXCR, one row per CDR3 protein. This sample carries more than 650,000 distinct CDR3 sequences, 40% to 65% of them seen once, and the ten largest clones take approximately 40%. The CDR3 runs 16 residues. The germline gives CDR1 SGHTA, CDR2 FQGNSA. The gene calls are TRBV7-2 and TRBJ2-5; 8 bases line up with TRBD2. The DNA end lines up better with TRBJ2-7; the J call may be wrong. The source material was blood. The receptor was isolated from an elderly man in good health. This CDR3 is CASSLAPASGSYEQYF. CDR3 DNA: TGTGCCAGCAGCTTAGCCCCCGCTAGCGGGTCCTACGAGCAGTACTTC.